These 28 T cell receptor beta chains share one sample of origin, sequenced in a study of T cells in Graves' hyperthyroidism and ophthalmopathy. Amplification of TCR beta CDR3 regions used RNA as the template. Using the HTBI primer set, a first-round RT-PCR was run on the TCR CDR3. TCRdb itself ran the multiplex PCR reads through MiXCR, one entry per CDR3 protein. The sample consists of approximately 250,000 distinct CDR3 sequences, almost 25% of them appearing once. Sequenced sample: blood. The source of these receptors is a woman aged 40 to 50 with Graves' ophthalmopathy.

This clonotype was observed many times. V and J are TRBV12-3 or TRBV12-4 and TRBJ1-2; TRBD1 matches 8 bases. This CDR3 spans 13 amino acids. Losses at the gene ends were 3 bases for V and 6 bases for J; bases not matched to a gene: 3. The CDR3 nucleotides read TGTGCCAGCAGTTTGACAGGGGAGGATGGCTACACCTTC. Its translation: CASSLTGEDGYTF.

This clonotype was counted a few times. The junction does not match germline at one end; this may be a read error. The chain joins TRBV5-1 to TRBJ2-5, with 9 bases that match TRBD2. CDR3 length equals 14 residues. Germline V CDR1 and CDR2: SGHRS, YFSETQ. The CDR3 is CASSSGLAQDTQYF. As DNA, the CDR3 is TGCGCCAGCAGCTCAGGACTAGCGCAAGATACCCAGTACTTC.

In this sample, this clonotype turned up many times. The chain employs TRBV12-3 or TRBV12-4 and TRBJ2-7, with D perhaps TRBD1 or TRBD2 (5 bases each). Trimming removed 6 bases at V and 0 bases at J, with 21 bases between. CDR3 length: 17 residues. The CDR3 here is CASRPTSSAGTSYEQYF. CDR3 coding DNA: TGTGCCAGCAGACCGACCTCCTCTGCAGGGACCTCCTACGAGCAGTACTTC.

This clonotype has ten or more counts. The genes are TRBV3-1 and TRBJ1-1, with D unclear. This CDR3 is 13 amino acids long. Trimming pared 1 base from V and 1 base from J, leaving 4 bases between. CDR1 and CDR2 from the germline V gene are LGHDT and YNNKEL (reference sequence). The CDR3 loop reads CASSQAENTEAFF. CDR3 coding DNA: TGTGCCAGCAGCCAAGCGGAGAACACTGAAGCTTTCTTT. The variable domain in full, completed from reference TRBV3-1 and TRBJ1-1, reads DTAVSQTPKYLVTQMGNDKSIKCEQNLGHDTMYWYKQDSKKFLKIMFSYNNKELIINETVPNRFSPKSPDKAHLNLHINSLELGDSAVYFCASSQAENTEAFFGQGTRLTVV.

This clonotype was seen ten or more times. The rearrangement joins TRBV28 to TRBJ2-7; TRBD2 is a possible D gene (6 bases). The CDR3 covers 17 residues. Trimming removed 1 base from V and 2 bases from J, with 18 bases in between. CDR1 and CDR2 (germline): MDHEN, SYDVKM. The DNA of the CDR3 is TGTGCCAGCAGTTTATCACGACTAGTTTTGGGGACCTACGAGCAGTACTTC. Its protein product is CASSLSRLVLGTYEQYF.

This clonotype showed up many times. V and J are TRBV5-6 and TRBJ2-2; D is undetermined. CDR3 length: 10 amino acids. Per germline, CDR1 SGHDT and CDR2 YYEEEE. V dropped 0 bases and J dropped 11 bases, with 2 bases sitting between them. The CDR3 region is CASSLGELFF. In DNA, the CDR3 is TGTGCCAGCAGCTTGGGTGAGCTGTTTTTT.

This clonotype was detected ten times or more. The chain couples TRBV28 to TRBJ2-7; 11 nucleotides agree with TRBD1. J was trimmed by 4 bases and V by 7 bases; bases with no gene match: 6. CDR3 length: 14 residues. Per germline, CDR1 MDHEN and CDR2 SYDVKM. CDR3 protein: CASTLDRGLYEQYF. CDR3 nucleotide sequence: TGTGCCAGCACCTTGGACAGGGGGCTGTACGAGCAGTACTTC.

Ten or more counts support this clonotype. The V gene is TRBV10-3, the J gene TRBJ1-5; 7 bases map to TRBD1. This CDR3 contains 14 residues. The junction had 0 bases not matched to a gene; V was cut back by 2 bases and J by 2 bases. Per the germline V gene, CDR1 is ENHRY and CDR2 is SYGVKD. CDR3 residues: CAISETGGNQPQHF. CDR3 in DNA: TGTGCCATCAGTGAGACAGGGGGCAATCAGCCCCAGCATTTT.

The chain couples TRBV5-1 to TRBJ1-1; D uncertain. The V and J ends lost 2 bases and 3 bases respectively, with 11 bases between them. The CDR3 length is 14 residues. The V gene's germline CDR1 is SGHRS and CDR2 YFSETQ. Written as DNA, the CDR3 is TGCGCCAGCAGCTTAGGCTCGAGGGACACTGAAGCTTTCTTT. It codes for CASSLGSRDTEAFF. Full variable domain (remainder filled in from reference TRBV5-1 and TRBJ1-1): KAGVTQTPRYLIKTRGQQVTLSCSPISGHRSVSWYQQTPGQGLQFLFEYFSETQRNKGNFPGRFSGRQFSNSRSEMNVSTLELGDSALYLCASSLGSRDTEAFFGQGTRLTVV.

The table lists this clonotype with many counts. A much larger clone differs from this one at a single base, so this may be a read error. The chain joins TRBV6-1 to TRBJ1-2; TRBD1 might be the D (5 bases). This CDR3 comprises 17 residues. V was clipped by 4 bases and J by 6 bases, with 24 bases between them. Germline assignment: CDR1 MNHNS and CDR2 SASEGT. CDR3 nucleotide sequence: TGTGCCAGCAGTGGGAGGTCCGAAGGGGACTCGGTCCATGGCTACACCTTC. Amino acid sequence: CASSGRSEGDSVHGYTF.

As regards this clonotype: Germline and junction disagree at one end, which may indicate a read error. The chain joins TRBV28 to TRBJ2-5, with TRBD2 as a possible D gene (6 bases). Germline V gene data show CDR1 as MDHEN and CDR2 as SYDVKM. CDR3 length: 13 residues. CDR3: CASRSDRRVTQHF. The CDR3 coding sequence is TGTGCCAGCAGATCTGACCGGAGGGTGACCCAGCACTTC.

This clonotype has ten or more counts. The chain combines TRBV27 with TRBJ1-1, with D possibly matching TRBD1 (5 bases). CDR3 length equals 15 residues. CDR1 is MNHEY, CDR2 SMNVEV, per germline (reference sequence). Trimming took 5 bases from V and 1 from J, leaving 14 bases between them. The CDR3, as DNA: TGTGCCAGCAGTCCACAGACCAGGGCGAACACTGAAGCTTTCTTT. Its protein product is CASSPQTRANTEAFF.

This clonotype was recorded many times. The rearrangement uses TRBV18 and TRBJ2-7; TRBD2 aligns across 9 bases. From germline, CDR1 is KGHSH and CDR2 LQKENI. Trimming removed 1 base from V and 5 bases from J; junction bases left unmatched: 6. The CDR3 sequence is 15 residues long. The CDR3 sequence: CASSPLAGAGNEQYF. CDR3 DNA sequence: TGTGCCAGCTCACCACTAGCGGGAGCAGGCAACGAGCAGTACTTC.

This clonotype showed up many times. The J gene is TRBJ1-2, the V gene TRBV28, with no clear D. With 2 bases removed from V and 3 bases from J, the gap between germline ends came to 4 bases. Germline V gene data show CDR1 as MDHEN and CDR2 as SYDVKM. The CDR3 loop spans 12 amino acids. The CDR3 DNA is TGTGCCAGCAGTTTACTGGACTATGGCTACACCTTC. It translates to CASSLLDYGYTF.

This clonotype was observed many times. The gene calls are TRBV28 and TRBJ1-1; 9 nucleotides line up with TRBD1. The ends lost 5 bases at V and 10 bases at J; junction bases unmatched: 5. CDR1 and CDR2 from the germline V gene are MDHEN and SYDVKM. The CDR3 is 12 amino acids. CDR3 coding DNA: TGTGCCAGCAGTCCAGGGACAGGGAGAGCTTTCTTT. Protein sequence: CASSPGTGRAFF.

DNA of the CDR3: TGCAGTGCTAGAGATGGGCGGGAGGCCTCCTACGAGCAGTACTTC. Protein: CSARDGREASYEQYF. The chain links TRBV20-1 to TRBJ2-7; 8 nucleotides agree with TRBD2. This CDR3 region has 15 residues. Germline-derived CDR1 and CDR2 are DFQATT and SNEGSKA (reference sequence). V was clipped by 0 bases and J by 0 bases; unmatched bases: 4.

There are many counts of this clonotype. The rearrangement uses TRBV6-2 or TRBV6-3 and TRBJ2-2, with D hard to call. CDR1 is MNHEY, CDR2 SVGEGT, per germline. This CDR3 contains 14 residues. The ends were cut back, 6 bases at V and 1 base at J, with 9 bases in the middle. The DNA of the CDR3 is TGTGCCAGCAGAAAGTCGGGGAACACCGGGGAGCTGTTTTTT. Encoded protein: CASRKSGNTGELFF.

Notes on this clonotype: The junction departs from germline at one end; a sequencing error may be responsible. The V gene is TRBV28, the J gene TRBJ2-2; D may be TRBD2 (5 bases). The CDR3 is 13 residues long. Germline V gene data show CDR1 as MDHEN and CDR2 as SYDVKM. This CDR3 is CASSLGKPGELCF. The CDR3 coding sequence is TGTGCCAGCAGTCTCGGGAAACCCGGGGAGCTGTGTTTT.

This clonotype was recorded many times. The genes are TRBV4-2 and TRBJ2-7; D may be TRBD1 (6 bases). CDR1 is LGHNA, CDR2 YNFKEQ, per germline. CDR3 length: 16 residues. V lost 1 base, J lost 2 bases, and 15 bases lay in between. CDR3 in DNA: TGTGCCAGCAGCCAAGTCGGTGCGACAGGTCCCTACGAGCAGTACTTC. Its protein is CASSQVGATGPYEQYF.

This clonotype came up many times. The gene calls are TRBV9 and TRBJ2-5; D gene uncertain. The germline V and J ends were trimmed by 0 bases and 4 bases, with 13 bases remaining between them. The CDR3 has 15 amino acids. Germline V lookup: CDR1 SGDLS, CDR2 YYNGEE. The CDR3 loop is CASSVVGGGPETQYF. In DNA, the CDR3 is TGTGCCAGCAGCGTAGTCGGCGGCGGTCCAGAGACCCAGTACTTC.

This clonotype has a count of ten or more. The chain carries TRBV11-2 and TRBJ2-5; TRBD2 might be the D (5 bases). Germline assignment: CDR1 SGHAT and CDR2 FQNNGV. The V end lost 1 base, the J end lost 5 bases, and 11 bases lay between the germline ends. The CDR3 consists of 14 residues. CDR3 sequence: CASSLVGLSETQYF. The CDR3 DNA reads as TGTGCCAGCAGCTTAGTCGGACTTTCGGAGACCCAGTACTTC.

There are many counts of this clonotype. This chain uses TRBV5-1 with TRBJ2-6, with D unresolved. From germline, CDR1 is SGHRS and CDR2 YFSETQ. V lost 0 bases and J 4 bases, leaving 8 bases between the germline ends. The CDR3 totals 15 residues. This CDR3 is CASSLGGSGANVLTF. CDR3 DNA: TGCGCCAGCAGCTTGGGTGGGTCGGGGGCCAACGTCCTGACTTTC.

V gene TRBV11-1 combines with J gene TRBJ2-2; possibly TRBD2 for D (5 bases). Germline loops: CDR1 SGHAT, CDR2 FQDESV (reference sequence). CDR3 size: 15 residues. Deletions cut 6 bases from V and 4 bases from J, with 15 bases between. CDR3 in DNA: TGTGCCAGCAGTCCACGTACTAGTATCACCGGGGAGCTGTTTTTT. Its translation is CASSPRTSITGELFF.

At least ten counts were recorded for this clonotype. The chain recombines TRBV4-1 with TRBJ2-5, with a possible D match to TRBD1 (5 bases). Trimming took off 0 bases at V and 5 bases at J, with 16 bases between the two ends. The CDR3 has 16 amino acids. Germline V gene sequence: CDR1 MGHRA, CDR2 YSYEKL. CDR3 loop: CASSQEQGFREETQYF. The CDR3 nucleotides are TGCGCCAGCAGCCAAGAGCAGGGCTTTCGTGAGGAGACCCAGTACTTC.

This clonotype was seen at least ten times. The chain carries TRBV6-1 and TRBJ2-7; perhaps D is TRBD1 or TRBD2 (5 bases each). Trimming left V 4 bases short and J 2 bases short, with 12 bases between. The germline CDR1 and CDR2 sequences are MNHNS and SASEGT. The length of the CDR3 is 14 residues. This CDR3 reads CASSGALGPYEQYF. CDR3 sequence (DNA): TGTGCCAGCAGTGGGGCCTTGGGACCCTACGAGCAGTACTTC.

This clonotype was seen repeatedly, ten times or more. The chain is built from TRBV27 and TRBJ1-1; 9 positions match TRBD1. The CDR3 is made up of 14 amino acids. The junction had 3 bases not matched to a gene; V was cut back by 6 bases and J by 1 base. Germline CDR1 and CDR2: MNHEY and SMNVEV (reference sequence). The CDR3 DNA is TGTGCCAGCAGGGGACAGGGAGCGAACACTGAAGCTTTCTTT. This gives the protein CASRGQGANTEAFF.

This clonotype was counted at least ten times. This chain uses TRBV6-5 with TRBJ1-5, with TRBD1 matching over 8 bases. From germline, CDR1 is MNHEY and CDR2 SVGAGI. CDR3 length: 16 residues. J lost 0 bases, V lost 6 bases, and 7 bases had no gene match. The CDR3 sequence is CASRGQGGFSNQPQHF. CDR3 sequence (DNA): TGTGCCAGCAGAGGACAGGGCGGGTTTAGCAATCAGCCCCAGCATTTT.

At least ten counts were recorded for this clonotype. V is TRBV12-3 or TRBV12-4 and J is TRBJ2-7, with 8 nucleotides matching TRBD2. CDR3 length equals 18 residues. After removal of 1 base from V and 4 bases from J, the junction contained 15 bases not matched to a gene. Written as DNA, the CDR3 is TGTGCCAGCAGTTTAGGGGGGCTAGCGGGCCCGATCGGGTACGAGCAGTACTTC. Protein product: CASSLGGLAGPIGYEQYF.